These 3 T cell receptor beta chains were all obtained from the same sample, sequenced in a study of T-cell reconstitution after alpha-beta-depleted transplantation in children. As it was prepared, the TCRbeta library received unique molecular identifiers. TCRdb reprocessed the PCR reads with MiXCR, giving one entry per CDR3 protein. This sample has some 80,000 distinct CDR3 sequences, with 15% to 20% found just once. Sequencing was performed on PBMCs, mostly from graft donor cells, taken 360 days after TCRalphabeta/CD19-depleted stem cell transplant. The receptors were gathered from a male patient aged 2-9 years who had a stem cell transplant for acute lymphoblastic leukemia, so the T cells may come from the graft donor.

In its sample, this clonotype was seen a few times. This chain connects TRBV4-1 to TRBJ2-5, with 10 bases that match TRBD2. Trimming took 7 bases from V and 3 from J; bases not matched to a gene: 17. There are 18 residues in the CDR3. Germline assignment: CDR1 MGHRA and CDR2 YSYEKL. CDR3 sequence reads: CASTSGRGLAGVKETQYF. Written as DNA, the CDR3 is TGCGCCAGCACCTCCGGTCGAGGCCTAGCGGGAGTGAAAGAGACCCAGTACTTC.

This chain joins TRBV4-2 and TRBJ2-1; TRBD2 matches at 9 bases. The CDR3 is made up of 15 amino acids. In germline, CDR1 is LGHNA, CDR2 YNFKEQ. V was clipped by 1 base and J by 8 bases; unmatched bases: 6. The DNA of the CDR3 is TGTGCCAGCAGCCAAGTAGCGGGAGAGGGGTATGAGCAGTTCTTC. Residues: CASSQVAGEGYEQFF.

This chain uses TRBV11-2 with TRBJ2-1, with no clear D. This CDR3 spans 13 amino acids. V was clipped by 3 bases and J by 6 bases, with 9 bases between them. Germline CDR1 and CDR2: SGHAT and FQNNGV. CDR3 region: CASSFDSSNEQFF. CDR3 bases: TGTGCCAGCAGCTTCGATTCGTCCAATGAGCAGTTCTTC.